This T cell receptor beta chain emerged from a study of CXCR3-negative and CXCR3-positive naive CD8 T cells. A word on this clonotype: Its antigen is as yet unknown.

CDR3 size: 16 residues. The germline CDR1 and CDR2 sequences are MDHEN and SYDVKM. Broader study findings: Naive cells that were CXCR3-positive had more hydrophobic TRB CDR3s (compared with CXCR3-negative naive cells).

The authors prepared UMI-labeled TRB cDNA libraries by 5' RACE. One entry per CDR3 protein, without DNA, is what TCRdb gives after re-calling the 5' RACE reads. The sample includes some 150,000 distinct CDR3 sequences. The sequencing sample was made of naive CXCR3+ CD8+ T cells from blood. The subset: CD45RO-CCR7+CD27+CD95- naive CD8+ T cells expressing CXCR3 (TNR3+). The chain employs TRBV28 and TRBJ2-5; TCRdb's D call, TRBD2, is unchecked because there is no DNA. This sequence was found in a human donor in good health. Some clones in this sample may be carry-over from other donors' samples. The CDR3 here is CASNDRAGGPYETQYF. Full variable domain (remainder filled in from reference TRBV28 and TRBJ2-5): DVKVTQSSRYLVKRTGEKVFLECVQDMDHENMFWYRQDPGLGLRLIYFSYDVKMKEKGDIPEGYSVSREKKERFSLILESASTNQTSMYLCASNDRAGGPYETQYFGPGTRLLVL.